This T cell receptor (beta chain) comes out of a study of blood T cell repertoires in COVID-19. Study in general: Samples of COVID-19 (acute and convalescent) were obtained from the United States, Italy and Spain. T cells, B-cell-depleted T cells, or PBMCs provided the cDNA or gDNA that served as material.

As handled by the study authors: Amplification from reference gene primers served as the basis for estimated nucleated cell counts. Profiled with immunoSEQ multiplex PCR; TCRdb holds only in-frame clones, not every one. The V and J calls and clone size are taken from that table; D and trimming were inferred from the DNA. The table lists 100,000 or so clones, around 72% of them singletons, with approximately 14% in the top ten. This clone has a handful of counts. Germline CDR1 reads SGHRS; CDR2 reads YFSETQ. CDR3 size: 17 residues. The V gene end was trimmed by 0 bases and the J gene end by 2 bases; junction bases not matched to a gene: 8.

The chain has TRBV5-1 and TRBJ2-3; 8 bases are shared with TRBD1. The sample consisted of peripheral blood. The TCR sequence derives from a woman older than 75 with acute or convalescent COVID-19. The chain's CDR3 is CASSLAGTGWNTDTQYF. The CDR3 region has the DNA TGCGCCAGCAGCTTGGCAGGGACAGGATGGAACACAGATACGCAGTATTTT.